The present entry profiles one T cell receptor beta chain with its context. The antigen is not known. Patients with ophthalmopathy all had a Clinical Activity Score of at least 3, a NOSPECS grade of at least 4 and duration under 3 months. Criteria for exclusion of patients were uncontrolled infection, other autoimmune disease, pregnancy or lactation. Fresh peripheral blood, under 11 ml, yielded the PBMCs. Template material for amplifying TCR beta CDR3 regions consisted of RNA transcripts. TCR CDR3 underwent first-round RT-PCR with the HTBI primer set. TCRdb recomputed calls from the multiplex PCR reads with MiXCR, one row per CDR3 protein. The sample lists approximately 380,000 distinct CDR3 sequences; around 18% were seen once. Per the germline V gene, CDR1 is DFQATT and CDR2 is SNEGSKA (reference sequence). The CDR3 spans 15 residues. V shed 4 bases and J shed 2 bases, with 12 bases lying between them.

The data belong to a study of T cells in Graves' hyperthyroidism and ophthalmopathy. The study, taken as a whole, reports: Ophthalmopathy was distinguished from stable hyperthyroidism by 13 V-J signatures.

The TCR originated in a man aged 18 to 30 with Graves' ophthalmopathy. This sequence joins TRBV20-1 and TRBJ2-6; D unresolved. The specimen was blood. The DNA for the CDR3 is TGCAGTGCTACGGACGGCACCCCTGGGGCCAACGTCCTGACTTTC. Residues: CSATDGTPGANVLTF.